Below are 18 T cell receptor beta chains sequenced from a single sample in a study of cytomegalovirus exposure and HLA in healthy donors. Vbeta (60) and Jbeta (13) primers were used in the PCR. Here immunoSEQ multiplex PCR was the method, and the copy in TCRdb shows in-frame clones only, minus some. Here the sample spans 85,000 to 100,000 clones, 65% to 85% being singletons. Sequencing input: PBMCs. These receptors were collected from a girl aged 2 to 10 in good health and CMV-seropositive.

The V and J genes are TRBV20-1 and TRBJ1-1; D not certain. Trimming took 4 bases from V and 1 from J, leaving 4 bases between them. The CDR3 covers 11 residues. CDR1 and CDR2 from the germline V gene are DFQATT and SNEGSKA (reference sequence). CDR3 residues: CSATGNTEAFF. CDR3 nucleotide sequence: TGCAGTGCTACGGGGAACACTGAAGCTTTCTTT.

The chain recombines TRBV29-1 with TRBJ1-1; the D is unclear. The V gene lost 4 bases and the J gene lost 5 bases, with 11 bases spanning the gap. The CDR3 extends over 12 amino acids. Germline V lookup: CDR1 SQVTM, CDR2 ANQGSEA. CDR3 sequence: CSVGGSGTEAFF. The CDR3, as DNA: TGCAGCGTTGGGGGATCGGGAACTGAAGCTTTCTTT. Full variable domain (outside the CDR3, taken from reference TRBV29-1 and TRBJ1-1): SAVISQKPSRDICQRGTSLTIQCQVDSQVTMMFWYRQQPGQSLTLIATANQGSEATYESGFVIDKFPISRPNLTFSTLTVSNMSPEDSSIYLCSVGGSGTEAFFGQGTRLTVV.

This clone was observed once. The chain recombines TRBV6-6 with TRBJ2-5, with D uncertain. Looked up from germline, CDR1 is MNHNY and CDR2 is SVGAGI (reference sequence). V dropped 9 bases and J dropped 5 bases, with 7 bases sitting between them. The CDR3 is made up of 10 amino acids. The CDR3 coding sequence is TGTGCCAGTAAATCTGAGACCCAGTACTTC. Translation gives CASKSETQYF.

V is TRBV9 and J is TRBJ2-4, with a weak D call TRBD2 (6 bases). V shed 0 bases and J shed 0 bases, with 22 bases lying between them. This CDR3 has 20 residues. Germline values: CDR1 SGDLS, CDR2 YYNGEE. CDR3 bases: TGTGCCAGCAGCGTAGAGGGGTCCGGGACTTCCAGCTTAGCCAAAAACATTCAGTACTTC. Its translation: CASSVEGSGTSSLAKNIQYF.

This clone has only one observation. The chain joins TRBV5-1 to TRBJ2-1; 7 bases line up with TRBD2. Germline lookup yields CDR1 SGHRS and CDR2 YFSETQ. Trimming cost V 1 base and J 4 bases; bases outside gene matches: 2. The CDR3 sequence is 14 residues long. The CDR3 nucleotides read TGCGCCAGCAGCTTGTCGGGGGGATACAATGAGCAGTTCTTC. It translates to CASSLSGGYNEQFF. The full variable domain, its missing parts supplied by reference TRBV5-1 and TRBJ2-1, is KAGVTQTPRYLIKTRGQQVTLSCSPISGHRSVSWYQQTPGQGLQFLFEYFSETQRNKGNFPGRFSGRQFSNSRSEMNVSTLELGDSALYLCASSLSGGYNEQFFGPGTRLTVL.

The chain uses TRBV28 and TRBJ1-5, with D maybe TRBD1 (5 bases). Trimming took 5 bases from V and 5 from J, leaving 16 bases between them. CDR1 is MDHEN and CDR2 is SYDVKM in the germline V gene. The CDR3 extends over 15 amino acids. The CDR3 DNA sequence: TGTGCCAGCAGTCGTCCTATGGGGACTTATCAGCCCCAGCATTTT. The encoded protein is CASSRPMGTYQPQHF.

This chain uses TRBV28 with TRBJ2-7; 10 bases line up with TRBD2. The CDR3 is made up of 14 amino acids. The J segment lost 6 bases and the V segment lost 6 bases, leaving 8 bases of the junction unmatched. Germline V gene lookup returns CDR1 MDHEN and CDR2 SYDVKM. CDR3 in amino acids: CASRVSGRALEQYF. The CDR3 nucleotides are TGTGCCAGCAGGGTAAGCGGGAGGGCCCTCGAGCAGTACTTC.

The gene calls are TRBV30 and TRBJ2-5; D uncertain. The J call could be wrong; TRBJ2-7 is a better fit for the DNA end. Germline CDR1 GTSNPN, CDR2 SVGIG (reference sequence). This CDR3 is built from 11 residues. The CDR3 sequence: CAWSVRNEQYF. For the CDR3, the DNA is TGTGCCTGGAGTGTACGCAACGAGCAGTACTTC.

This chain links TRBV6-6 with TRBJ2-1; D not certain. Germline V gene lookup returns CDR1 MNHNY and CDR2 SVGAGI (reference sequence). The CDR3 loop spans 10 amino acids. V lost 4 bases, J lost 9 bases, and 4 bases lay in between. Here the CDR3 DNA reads TGTGCCAGCAGTTCGGGTGAGCAGTTCTTC. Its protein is CASSSGEQFF.

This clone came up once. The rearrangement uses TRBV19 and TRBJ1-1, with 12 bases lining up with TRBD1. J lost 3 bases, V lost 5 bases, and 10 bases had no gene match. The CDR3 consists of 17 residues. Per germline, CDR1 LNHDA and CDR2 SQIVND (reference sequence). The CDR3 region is CASSDRDRGRGHTEAFF. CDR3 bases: TGTGCCAGTAGTGACCGGGACAGGGGGCGAGGGCACACTGAAGCTTTCTTT.

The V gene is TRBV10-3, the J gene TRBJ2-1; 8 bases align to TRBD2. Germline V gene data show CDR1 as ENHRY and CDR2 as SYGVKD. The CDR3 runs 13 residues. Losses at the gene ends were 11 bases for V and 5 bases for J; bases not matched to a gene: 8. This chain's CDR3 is CAAAGGMNNEQFF. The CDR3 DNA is TGTGCCGCCGCGGGAGGAATGAACAATGAGCAGTTCTTC.

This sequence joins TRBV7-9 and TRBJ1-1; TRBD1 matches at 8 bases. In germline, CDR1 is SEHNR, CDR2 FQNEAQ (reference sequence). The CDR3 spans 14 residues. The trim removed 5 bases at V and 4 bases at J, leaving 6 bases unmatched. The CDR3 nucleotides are TGTGCCAGCAGCGACTACAGGGGGAGCACTGAAGCTTTCTTT. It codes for CASSDYRGSTEAFF. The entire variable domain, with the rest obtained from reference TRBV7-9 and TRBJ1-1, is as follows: DTGVSQNPRHKITKRGQNVTFRCDPISEHNRLYWYRQTLGQGPEFLTYFQNEAQLEKSRLLSDRFSAERPKGSFSTLEIQRTEQGDSAMYLCASSDYRGSTEAFFGQGTRLTVV.

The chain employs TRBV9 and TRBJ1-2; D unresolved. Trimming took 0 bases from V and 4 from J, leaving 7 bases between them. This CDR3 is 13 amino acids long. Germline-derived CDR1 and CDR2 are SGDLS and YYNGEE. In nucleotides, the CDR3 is TGTGCCAGCAGCGTAGCGGAGTTCTATGGCTACACCTTC. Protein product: CASSVAEFYGYTF. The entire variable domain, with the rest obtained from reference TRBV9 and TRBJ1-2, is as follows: DSGVTQTPKHLITATGQRVTLRCSPRSGDLSVYWYQQSLDQGLQFLIQYYNGEERAKGNILERFSAQQFPDLHSELNLSSLELGDSALYFCASSVAEFYGYTFGSGTRLTVV.

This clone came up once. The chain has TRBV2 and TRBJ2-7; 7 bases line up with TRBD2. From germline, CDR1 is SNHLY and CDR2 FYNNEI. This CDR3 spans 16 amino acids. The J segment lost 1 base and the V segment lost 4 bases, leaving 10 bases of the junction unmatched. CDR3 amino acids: CASSVGSGSLSYEQYF. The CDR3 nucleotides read TGTGCCAGCAGTGTGGGTAGCGGGTCCTTATCCTACGAGCAGTACTTC.

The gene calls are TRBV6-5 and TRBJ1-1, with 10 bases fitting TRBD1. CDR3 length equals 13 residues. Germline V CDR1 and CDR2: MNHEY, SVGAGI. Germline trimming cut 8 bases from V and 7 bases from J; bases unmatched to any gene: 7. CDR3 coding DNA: TGTGCCAGCGGTGGGACAGGGGTTGATGAAGCTTTCTTT. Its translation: CASGGTGVDEAFF.

The CDR3 region is CASSPPGFSGEKLFF. The DNA for the CDR3 is TGTGCCAGCAGCCCCCCAGGATTCAGCGGTGAAAAACTGTTTTTT. This sequence joins TRBV14 and TRBJ1-4; D not certain. The CDR3 totals 15 residues. Germline V gene data show CDR1 as SGHDN and CDR2 as FVKESK. V dropped 4 bases and J dropped 7 bases, with 16 bases sitting between them.

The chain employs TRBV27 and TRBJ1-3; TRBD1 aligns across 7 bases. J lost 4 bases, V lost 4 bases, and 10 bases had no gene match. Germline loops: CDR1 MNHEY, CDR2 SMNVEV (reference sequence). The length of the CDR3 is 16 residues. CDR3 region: CASSSFQTGSGNTIYF. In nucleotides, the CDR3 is TGTGCCAGCAGTTCCTTCCAGACAGGGAGCGGAAACACCATATATTTT.

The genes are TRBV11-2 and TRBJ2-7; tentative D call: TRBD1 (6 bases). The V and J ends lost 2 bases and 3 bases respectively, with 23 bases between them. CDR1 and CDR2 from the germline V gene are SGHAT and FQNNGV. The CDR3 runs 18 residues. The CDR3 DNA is TGTGCCAGCAGCTTATCCACAGGGTGGCCCCAGGAATTCTACGAGCAGTACTTC. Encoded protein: CASSLSTGWPQEFYEQYF.